This TCR beta chain was sequenced in a study of cytomegalovirus exposure and HLA in healthy donors. Germline-derived CDR1 and CDR2 are SGHTA and FQGNSA. V lost 6 bases to trimming and J lost 7 bases; unmatched junction nucleotides: 11. The CDR3 runs to 14 residues. Primers: 60 Vbeta forward and 13 Jbeta reverse. The data were produced by immunoSEQ multiplex PCR, yet TCRdb's version contains in-frame clones alone and is incomplete. The sample records around 140,000 clones, about 72% being singletons. Sampled while nominally healthy, donors likely had unrecorded immune exposures. The sequencing input was PBMCs. This chain links TRBV7-2 with TRBJ2-5, with TRBD2 matching over 7 bases. This receptor was taken from a female donor in good health and CMV-seronegative. CDR3 in amino acids: CASSLTSPKGTQYF. CDR3 DNA: TGTGCCAGCAGTTTGACTAGCCCGAAAGGGACCCAGTACTTC.